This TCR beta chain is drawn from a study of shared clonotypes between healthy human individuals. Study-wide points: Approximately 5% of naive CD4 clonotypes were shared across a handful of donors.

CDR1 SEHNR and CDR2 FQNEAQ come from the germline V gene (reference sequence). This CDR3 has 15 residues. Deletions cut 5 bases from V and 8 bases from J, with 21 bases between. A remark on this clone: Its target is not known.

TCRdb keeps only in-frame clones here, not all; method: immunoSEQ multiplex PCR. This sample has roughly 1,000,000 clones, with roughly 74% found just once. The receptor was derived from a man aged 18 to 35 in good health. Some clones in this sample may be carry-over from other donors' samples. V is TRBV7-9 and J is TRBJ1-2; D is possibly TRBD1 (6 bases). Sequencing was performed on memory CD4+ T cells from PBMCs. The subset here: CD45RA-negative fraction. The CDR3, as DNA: TGTGCCAGCAGCCGTGGGGGCCTAGGAGAGGGAGGCTACACCTTC. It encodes CASSRGGLGEGGYTF.